The 23 T cell receptor beta chains in this list originate from one sample, sequenced in a study of blood T cells in healthy people across ages. Alongside a J-beta primer mix, a sample-barcoded 5' primer served in a second PCR lasting roughly 7 to 11 cycles. Each CDR3 protein is one row after TCRdb ran MiXCR on the 5' RACE reads. The profile shows more than 800,000 distinct CDR3 sequences, under 45% of them singletons. The material sequenced was blood. These receptors originate from a woman aged 60-75 years in good health.

V and J are TRBV20-1 and TRBJ1-6; no definite D call. Germline CDR1 is DFQATT and CDR2 is SNEGSKA (reference sequence). CDR3 length: 12 residues. Trimming shortened V by 0 bases and J by 9 bases, and 6 bases separated the two germline ends. The CDR3 loop reads CSARETGSPLHF. CDR3 nucleotides: TGCAGTGCTAGAGAAACGGGTTCACCCCTCCACTTT.

The chain links TRBV20-1 to TRBJ2-1; D is perhaps TRBD1 (5 bases). The germline CDR1 and CDR2 sequences are DFQATT and SNEGSKA (reference sequence). This CDR3 comprises 15 residues. V dropped 5 bases and J dropped 7 bases, with 21 bases sitting between them. The chain's CDR3 is CSAFRADPPGNEQFF. DNA for the CDR3: TGCAGTGCTTTCCGGGCCGATCCTCCAGGGAATGAGCAGTTCTTC.

The chain carries TRBV6-6 and TRBJ1-5; D unclear. Trimming shortened V by 8 bases and J by 1 base, and 15 bases separated the two germline ends. Germline-derived CDR1 and CDR2 are MNHNY and SVGAGI (reference sequence). The CDR3 sequence is 15 residues long. As DNA, the CDR3 is TGTGCCAGCTCGGACGGCACCTCAAGCAATCAGCCCCAGCATTTT. This codes for CASSDGTSSNQPQHF.

The V gene is TRBV3-1, the J gene TRBJ2-7; TRBD1 matches at 9 bases. J was trimmed by 3 bases and V by 4 bases; bases with no gene match: 4. This CDR3 has 14 amino acids. The germline gives CDR1 LGHDT, CDR2 YNNKEL (reference sequence). CDR3: CASSRDRVVYEQYF. The CDR3 DNA is TGTGCCAGCAGCCGGGACAGGGTTGTCTACGAGCAGTACTTC.

The chain combines TRBV5-1 with TRBJ2-6; perhaps TRBD2 as D (6 bases). Germline V gives CDR1 SGHRS, CDR2 YFSETQ. CDR3 length: 17 residues. Trimming took off 0 bases at V and 2 bases at J, with 12 bases between the two ends. CDR3 sequence (DNA): TGCGCCAGCAGCTTGGCCGGCGGGACCCCTGGGGCCAACGTCCTGACTTTC. Its protein product is CASSLAGGTPGANVLTF.

The chain's CDR3 is CASSQGRTGIDTQYF. CDR3 in DNA: TGTGCCAGCAGCCAAGGTCGTACAGGGATTGATACGCAGTATTTT. The chain carries TRBV11-3 and TRBJ2-3, with a possible D match to TRBD1 (6 bases). V was cut by 5 bases and J by 6 bases, with 18 bases left in between. Per germline, CDR1 SGHNT and CDR2 YENEEA. This CDR3 is built from 15 residues.

J is TRBJ2-1 and V is TRBV6-5; 7 nucleotides line up with TRBD1. Germline CDR1 and CDR2: MNHEY and SVGAGI. V was pared by 0 bases and J by 8 bases, with 4 bases of the junction left unmatched. The CDR3 spans 14 residues. CDR3: CASSYSLTGDEQFF. CDR3 DNA sequence: TGTGCCAGCAGTTACTCCCTTACAGGGGATGAGCAGTTCTTC.

Points on this clonotype: Since a much larger clone is just one base distant, this may be a read error. This chain links TRBV9 with TRBJ2-4, with a weak D call TRBD1 (6 bases). This CDR3 has 13 residues. V dropped 7 bases and J dropped 6 bases, with 14 bases sitting between them. CDR1 and CDR2 (germline): SGDLS, YYNGEE. CDR3 in amino acids: CASGPGTSNIQYF. In DNA form, the CDR3 reads TGTGCCAGCGGCCCCGGGACATCAAACATTCAGTACTTC. Complete variable domain (other parts from reference TRBV9 and TRBJ2-4): DSGVTQTPKHLITATGQRVTLRCSPRSGDLSVYWYQQSLDQGLQFLIQYYNGEERAKGNILERFSAQQFPDLHSELNLSSLELGDSALYFCASGPGTSNIQYFGAGTRLSVL.

The rearrangement links TRBV11-1 to TRBJ2-1; D is possibly TRBD1 (5 bases). The germline V and J ends were trimmed by 1 base and 6 bases, with 10 bases remaining between them. The CDR3 sequence is 14 residues long. From germline, CDR1 is SGHAT and CDR2 FQDESV (reference sequence). CDR3 DNA: TGTGCCAGCAGCTTAGGGGTTAGGGGCAATGAGCAGTTCTTC. It specifies CASSLGVRGNEQFF. Supplemented by reference TRBV11-1 and TRBJ2-1, the full variable domain reads EAEVAQSPRYKITEKSQAVAFWCDPISGHATLYWYRQILGQGPELLVQFQDESVVDDSQLPKDRFSAERLKGVDSTLKIQPAELGDSAMYLCASSLGVRGNEQFFGPGTRLTVL.

This clonotype showed up just a few times. The chain joins TRBV10-3 to TRBJ2-7, with TRBD2 matching 8 bases. The CDR3 totals 12 residues. Germline CDR1 and CDR2: ENHRY and SYGVKD. V gave up 8 bases and J gave up 6 bases; unmatched junction bases: 6. CDR3 residues: CAILAGSGEQYF. CDR3 in DNA: TGTGCCATCTTAGCGGGGAGCGGCGAGCAGTACTTC.

The chain employs TRBV7-2 and TRBJ2-5; TRBD1 might be the D (5 bases). This CDR3 comprises 19 residues. V was shortened by 0 bases and J by 2 bases, with 22 bases between the two germline ends. Germline CDR1 and CDR2: SGHTA and FQGNSA. This CDR3 reads CASSLALGQLDGSQETQYF. The CDR3 nucleotides read TGTGCCAGCAGCTTAGCGCTAGGACAATTAGATGGTAGTCAAGAGACCCAGTACTTC.

This rearrangement joins TRBV6-2 or TRBV6-3 to TRBJ1-1; 7 nucleotides match TRBD1. CDR3 length equals 16 residues. Looked up from germline, CDR1 is MNHEY and CDR2 is SVGEGT. V lost 4 bases to trimming and J lost 0 bases; unmatched junction nucleotides: 8. Written as DNA, the CDR3 is TGTGCCAGCAGTTCCCCTGTGACAGGGTTGAACACTGAAGCTTTCTTT. Its translation: CASSSPVTGLNTEAFF.

This clonotype was seen only a few times. The V gene is TRBV20-1, the J gene TRBJ1-2, with D hard to call. V was pared by 0 bases and J by 6 bases, with 8 bases between. Germline V CDR1 and CDR2: DFQATT, SNEGSKA (reference sequence). This CDR3 region has 12 residues. This CDR3 reads CSARDLDHGYTF. The DNA for the CDR3 is TGCAGTGCTAGAGATCTAGACCATGGCTACACCTTC.

The CDR3 here is CASSLGPPGQPNEKLFF. CDR3 nucleotides: TGTGCCAGCAGCTTAGGACCGCCGGGACAGCCTAATGAAAAACTGTTTTTT. This chain connects TRBV7-2 to TRBJ1-4, with 7 bases fitting TRBD1. The CDR3 totals 17 residues. Unmatched junction bases numbered 8, after V lost 1 base and J lost 3 bases. Germline assignment: CDR1 SGHTA and CDR2 FQGNSA.

The chain carries TRBV6-1 and TRBJ2-1; 7 bases agree with TRBD1. V lost 6 bases and J lost 2; bases outside the gene matches: 10. This CDR3 has 16 amino acids. CDR1 and CDR2 from the germline V gene are MNHNS and SASEGT. CDR3 nucleotide sequence: TGTGCCAGCAGGAGGACAGGAAACCGTACCTACAATGAGCAGTTCTTC. This codes for CASRRTGNRTYNEQFF.

This clonotype has a handful of counts. The chain carries TRBV9 and TRBJ1-4; 8 bases fit TRBD1. Germline V gives CDR1 SGDLS, CDR2 YYNGEE. J was trimmed by 4 bases and V by 0 bases; bases with no gene match: 5. This CDR3 has 16 residues. The CDR3, as DNA: TGTGCCAGCAGCGTAGCTCCGACAGGGGTTAATGAAAAACTGTTTTTT. It is translated as CASSVAPTGVNEKLFF.

This clonotype was seen only a few times. The rearrangement links TRBV15 to TRBJ2-5; 8 positions match TRBD1. Germline assignment: CDR1 LNHNV and CDR2 YYDKDF (reference sequence). The CDR3 sequence is 15 residues long. V lost 1 base and J lost 11; bases outside the gene matches: 12. The CDR3 DNA follows: TGTGCCACCAGCAGAGGGACAGGGAGTGTGGATGAGCAGTACTTC. Protein: CATSRGTGSVDEQYF.

The genes are TRBV5-1 and TRBJ2-1; the D call may be TRBD1 or TRBD2 (7 bases each). V lost 2 bases to trimming and J lost 8 bases, with 14 bases between them. Germline assignment: CDR1 SGHRS and CDR2 YFSETQ. The CDR3 contains 14 residues. The CDR3 DNA reads as TGCGCCAGCAGCTTCGGGGGGACAGATTATGAGCAGTTCTTC. This translates into CASSFGGTDYEQFF.

The chain employs TRBV5-1 and TRBJ2-7; either TRBD1 or TRBD2 may supply D (5 bases each). The CDR3 spans 16 residues. V lost 2 bases to trimming and J lost 3 bases, with 18 bases between them. Germline V gene sequence: CDR1 SGHRS, CDR2 YFSETQ. The CDR3 loop is CASSFSLGAANYEQYF. The CDR3 bases are TGCGCCAGCAGCTTTAGCCTCGGGGCAGCTAACTACGAGCAGTACTTC.

This clonotype was picked up a small number of times. The V gene is TRBV12-3 or TRBV12-4, the J gene TRBJ2-1; D possibly corresponds to TRBD2 (6 bases). This CDR3 contains 14 residues. V lost 5 bases and J lost 10, with 18 bases in between. CDR3 in amino acids: CASSPGLSNPEQFF. The DNA for the CDR3 is TGTGCCAGCAGTCCGGGACTTTCGAATCCCGAGCAGTTCTTC.

This clonotype came up a few times. The chain couples TRBV13 to TRBJ2-1; 12 bases match TRBD2. The length of the CDR3 is 17 residues. Germline lookup yields CDR1 PRHDT and CDR2 FYEKMQ (reference sequence). The trim removed 4 bases at V and 5 bases at J, leaving 9 bases unmatched. CDR3 amino acids: CASSSGLAGWADNEQFF. CDR3 nucleotide sequence: TGTGCCAGCAGCTCCGGACTAGCGGGATGGGCCGACAATGAGCAGTTCTTC.

This clonotype has just a few counts. The V gene is TRBV20-1, the J gene TRBJ2-3; TRBD1 matches 7 bases. The CDR3 totals 15 residues. Germline CDR1 and CDR2: DFQATT and SNEGSKA (reference sequence). The J segment lost 4 bases and the V segment lost 0 bases, leaving 7 bases of the junction unmatched. This chain's CDR3 is CSARDKQGIPDTQYF. The CDR3 DNA reads as TGCAGTGCTAGAGATAAACAGGGGATCCCAGATACGCAGTATTTT.

This clonotype was counted only a few times. In DNA form, the CDR3 reads TGTGCCAGCAGCCCTCTCGGACAGGGGGCGGGAGAGCAGTACTTC. Encoded protein: CASSPLGQGAGEQYF. The chain carries TRBV7-2 and TRBJ2-5; 11 bases are shared with TRBD1. Germline assignment: CDR1 SGHTA and CDR2 FQGNSA. Trimming took 5 bases from V and 11 from J; bases not matched to a gene: 13. CDR3 size: 15 residues.